These 25 T cell receptor beta chains were sequenced from one sample in a study of blood T cell repertoires in COVID-19. Libraries were prepared by immunoSEQ multiplex PCR; TCRdb keeps only in-frame clonotypes and omits some of them. Among some 76,000 clones listed, 75% to 90% were seen once. What was sequenced was peripheral blood. The receptors come from a man aged 60 to 75 with acute or convalescent COVID-19.

This chain connects TRBV7-7 to TRBJ2-1; D call uncertain. The CDR3 length is 13 residues. Trimming left V 6 bases short and J 9 bases short, with 15 bases between. Germline V gene sequence: CDR1 SSHAT, CDR2 FNYEAQ (reference sequence). The DNA of the CDR3 is TGTGCCAGCAGTGCTAGTTTGCTGGGTGAGCAGTTCTTC. It translates to CASSASLLGEQFF.

The chain combines TRBV27 with TRBJ2-2, with TRBD1 matching over 8 bases. With 2 bases clipped from V and 7 bases from J, the junction kept 9 bases outside the gene matches. The germline V gene has CDR1 MNHEY and CDR2 SMNVEV (reference sequence). The length of the CDR3 is 16 residues. CDR3 protein: CASSLQGARVGGELFF. The CDR3 bases are TGTGCCAGCAGTTTACAGGGGGCGCGGGTTGGCGGGGAGCTGTTTTTT.

The V and J genes are TRBV3-1 (or the pseudogene TRBV3-2) and TRBJ1-1; weak D call: TRBD1 (5 bases). CDR1 and CDR2 from the germline V gene are LGHDT and YNNKEL (reference sequence). This CDR3 is 12 amino acids long. Trimming removed 3 bases at V and 4 bases at J, with 6 bases between. The CDR3 here is CASSQGPTEAFF. Written as DNA, the CDR3 is TGTGCCAGCAGCCAGGGGCCCACTGAAGCTTTCTTT.

V gene TRBV5-6 combines with J gene TRBJ1-1; TRBD1 is a possible D gene (6 bases). V lost 5 bases to trimming and J lost 1 base, with 21 bases between them. CDR1 is SGHDT and CDR2 is YYEEEE in the germline V gene. This CDR3 is 17 amino acids long. DNA of the CDR3: TGTGCCAGCAGTAAAGGGGACACTTTGTTCACGAACACTGAAGCTTTCTTT. Amino acids: CASSKGDTLFTNTEAFF.

The genes are TRBV5-1 and TRBJ2-3; TRBD2 is a possible D gene (6 bases). The CDR3 has 14 residues. The ends were cut back, 3 bases at V and 4 bases at J, with 12 bases in the middle. Per germline, CDR1 SGHRS and CDR2 YFSETQ. CDR3 nucleotide sequence: TGCGCCAGCAGCTCCAGCGGGCCATCAGATACGCAGTATTTT. Translation gives CASSSSGPSDTQYF.

Only one count was recorded for this clone. The rearrangement uses TRBV3-1 (or the pseudogene TRBV3-2) and TRBJ2-1, with 8 bases matching TRBD2. The germline gives CDR1 LGHDT, CDR2 YNNKEL (reference sequence). The CDR3 covers 17 residues. The V and J ends lost 1 base and 9 bases, in that order; junction bases with no gene match: 14. This CDR3 is CASSQGGGPGDGGEQFF. The DNA of the CDR3 is TGTGCCAGCAGCCAAGGCGGGGGGCCCGGGGACGGAGGTGAGCAGTTCTTC.

The chain combines TRBV11-2 with TRBJ1-2, with 10 nucleotides matching TRBD1. J gave up 2 bases and V 5 bases, and 8 bases lay outside the gene matches. The CDR3 is 16 amino acids. In germline, CDR1 is SGHAT, CDR2 FQNNGV. In DNA form, the CDR3 reads TGTGCCAGCAGCCGTCCGACAGGGGGCGGGAACTATGGCTACACCTTC. Amino acid sequence: CASSRPTGGGNYGYTF.

The V gene is TRBV5-1, the J gene TRBJ2-1, with 7 bases lining up with TRBD1. Germline CDR1 SGHRS, CDR2 YFSETQ. The CDR3 is 14 amino acids. J gave up 3 bases and V 1 base, and 1 base lay outside the gene matches. The CDR3 DNA sequence: TGCGCCAGCAGCTTGACAGGGGACTACAATGAGCAGTTCTTC. As protein: CASSLTGDYNEQFF.

The V gene is TRBV15, the J gene TRBJ2-1; D perhaps matches TRBD1 (5 bases). Germline lookup yields CDR1 LNHNV and CDR2 YYDKDF (reference sequence). This CDR3 spans 14 amino acids. V was shortened by 4 bases and J by 4 bases, with 11 bases between the two germline ends. The CDR3 DNA is TGTGCCACCAGCAAGGACACGGCATACAATGAGCAGTTCTTC. As protein: CATSKDTAYNEQFF.

CDR3 DNA: TGTGCCAGCACAGGGGATACAAACACCGGGGAGCTGTTTTTT. Encoded protein: CASTGDTNTGELFF. The rearrangement links TRBV6-5 to TRBJ2-2, with a possible D match to TRBD1 (6 bases). The CDR3 length is 14 residues. Germline V lookup: CDR1 MNHEY, CDR2 SVGAGI. The V and J ends lost 7 bases and 2 bases respectively, with 11 bases between them.

This clone was seen more than once but under ten times. This sequence joins TRBV3-1 (or the pseudogene TRBV3-2) and TRBJ2-7; 9 nucleotides match TRBD2. The CDR3 contains 14 residues. The J segment lost 2 bases and the V segment lost 1 base, leaving 0 bases of the junction unmatched. CDR1 and CDR2 from the germline V gene are LGHDT and YNNKEL (reference sequence). CDR3 sequence (DNA): TGTGCCAGCAGCCAAGGACTAGCGGCCTACGAGCAGTACTTC. This encodes CASSQGLAAYEQYF.

The V call is TRBV7-9, the J call TRBJ2-2; 16 bases map to TRBD2. The CDR3 has 18 amino acids. Per the germline V gene, CDR1 is SEHNR and CDR2 is FQNEAQ (reference sequence). V gave up 5 bases and J gave up 8 bases; unmatched junction bases: 11. CDR3 bases: TGTGCCAGCAGCCCCCCCGGGACTAGCGGGGGGGCTTGGGGGGAGCTGTTTTTT. Translated: CASSPPGTSGGAWGELFF.

This chain connects TRBV5-1 to TRBJ2-7, with 7 bases that match TRBD1. The junction had 3 bases not matched to a gene; V was cut back by 4 bases and J by 2 bases. This CDR3 has 13 amino acids. The germline V gene has CDR1 SGHRS and CDR2 YFSETQ. As DNA, the CDR3 is TGCGCCAGCAGCCGGGACAGAACCTACGAGCAGTACTTC. Protein product: CASSRDRTYEQYF.

CDR3 sequence reads: CAIKGAFSTDTQYF. For the CDR3, the DNA is TGTGCCATCAAAGGAGCATTTAGCACAGATACGCAGTATTTT. The rearrangement joins TRBV10-3 to TRBJ2-3; no reliable D call. The V and J ends lost 7 bases and 0 bases respectively, with 11 bases between them. Germline CDR1 is ENHRY and CDR2 is SYGVKD. The CDR3 loop spans 14 amino acids.

The rearrangement joins TRBV11-2 to TRBJ2-1, with 8 bases lining up with TRBD1. J was trimmed by 6 bases and V by 0 bases; bases with no gene match: 4. The germline V gene has CDR1 SGHAT and CDR2 FQNNGV. The CDR3 loop spans 15 amino acids. The CDR3 DNA sequence: TGTGCCAGCAGCTTAGACAGGGGGCGAAGCAATGAGCAGTTCTTC. Translation: CASSLDRGRSNEQFF.

This chain joins TRBV21-1 and TRBJ2-2; TRBD1 was called by the table and not checked on the DNA. TRBV21-1 is a known pseudogene. There are 16 residues in the CDR3. The CDR3 DNA follows: TGTGCCAGCAGCAAACAGGGGCTGTCGAACACCGGGGAGCTGTTTTTT. Protein: CASSKQGLSNTGELFF.

The chain links TRBV6-5 to TRBJ1-4; the match to TRBD1 covers 7 bases. The ends lost 7 bases at V and 8 bases at J; junction bases unmatched: 10. The CDR3 runs 14 residues. Germline V gives CDR1 MNHEY, CDR2 SVGAGI. CDR3 residues: CASILDRDNEKLFF. CDR3 sequence (DNA): TGTGCCAGCATTCTCGACAGGGACAACGAAAAACTGTTTTTT.

V usage is TRBV6-5 and J usage is TRBJ2-3; TRBD2 matches at 11 bases. The CDR3 covers 15 residues. CDR1 MNHEY and CDR2 SVGAGI come from the germline V gene. V dropped 8 bases and J dropped 2; count of bases not matched to a gene: 6. The CDR3 is CASGGSGGATDTQYF. The CDR3 DNA is TGTGCCAGCGGCGGTAGCGGGGGGGCCACAGATACGCAGTATTTT.

This chain links TRBV3-1 (or the pseudogene TRBV3-2) with TRBJ1-2, with TRBD1 as a possible D gene (5 bases). The V and J ends lost 0 bases and 7 bases respectively, with 12 bases between them. This CDR3 spans 14 amino acids. Germline V gene lookup returns CDR1 LGHDT and CDR2 YNNKEL (reference sequence). The CDR3 nucleotides read TGTGCCAGCAGCCAAGATCTAGGGGTCCCTGGCTACACCTTC. Protein: CASSQDLGVPGYTF.

The V gene is TRBV24-1, the J gene TRBJ2-1; D gene unclear. The CDR3 has 15 amino acids. Trimming took 3 bases from V and 0 from J, leaving 8 bases between them. CDR1 KGHDR and CDR2 SFDVKD come from the germline V gene. CDR3 bases: TGTGCCACCAGTGATCTCAGGAACTCCTACAATGAGCAGTTCTTC. Its protein is CATSDLRNSYNEQFF.

The chain recombines TRBV4-1 with TRBJ2-1; possibly TRBD1 for D (5 bases). V gave up 2 bases and J gave up 3 bases, with 17 bases separating them. This CDR3 is 17 amino acids long. Looked up from germline, CDR1 is MGHRA and CDR2 is YSYEKL. CDR3 protein: CASSQYPDSFFYNEQFF. DNA for the CDR3: TGCGCCAGCAGCCAATACCCCGACAGTTTCTTCTACAATGAGCAGTTCTTC.

This clone showed up just a few times. This chain uses TRBV7-9 with TRBJ2-6, with D unclear. Germline CDR1 SEHNR, CDR2 FQNEAQ (reference sequence). Between the trimmed V and J ends, which lost 5 bases and 1 base, there was a span of 6 bases. This CDR3 has 14 amino acids. CDR3 amino acids: CASSPFSGANVLTF. The CDR3 DNA is TGTGCCAGCAGCCCCTTTTCTGGGGCCAACGTCCTGACTTTC.

The rearrangement uses TRBV6-6 and TRBJ2-1, with TRBD2 matching 7 bases. From germline, CDR1 is MNHNY and CDR2 SVGAGI (reference sequence). V dropped 5 bases and J dropped 3; count of bases not matched to a gene: 4. This CDR3 comprises 14 residues. The CDR3 DNA is TGTGCCAGCAGTCCCGGGACTATCTACAATGAGCAGTTCTTC. This sequence encodes CASSPGTIYNEQFF.

The sample holds one count of this clone. The chain uses TRBV5-6 and TRBJ1-4; TRBD1 might be the D (6 bases). The CDR3 totals 14 residues. Germline V gene data show CDR1 as SGHDT and CDR2 as YYEEEE. Trimming cost V 4 bases and J 8 bases, with 15 bases left between them. In nucleotides, the CDR3 is TGTGCCAGCAGCCCCGGACAGCCCAGGGAAAAACTGTTTTTT. Translation: CASSPGQPREKLFF.

The genes are TRBV27 and TRBJ1-3; 10 nucleotides agree with TRBD1. The germline V gene has CDR1 MNHEY and CDR2 SMNVEV (reference sequence). Trimming removed 7 bases from V and 4 bases from J; junction bases left unmatched: 7. There are 15 residues in the CDR3. Written as DNA, the CDR3 is TGTGCCAGCAACTACCCGACAGGGGGCGGAAACACCATATATTTT. The encoded protein is CASNYPTGGGNTIYF.